These 24 T cell receptor beta chains were all obtained from the same sample, sequenced in a study of blood T cell repertoires in COVID-19. Clones were sequenced by immunoSEQ multiplex PCR, and TCRdb holds only the in-frame ones, with some missing. The sample records 250,000 to 350,000 clones, about 80% being singletons. Source material: peripheral blood. These receptors came from a person between 65 and 79 years old with COVID-19, enrolled during active disease.

The rearrangement joins TRBV19 to TRBJ1-1; D is unclear. The germline V and J ends were trimmed by 3 bases and 4 bases, with 12 bases remaining between them. This CDR3 region has 14 residues. Germline V gives CDR1 LNHDA, CDR2 SQIVND (reference sequence). For the CDR3, the DNA is TGTGCCAGTAGTATTAGAGGAGGGAGCACTGAAGCTTTCTTT. As protein: CASSIRGGSTEAFF.

The chain recombines TRBV2 with TRBJ2-2; D remains ambiguous. This CDR3 has 15 residues. Germline CDR1 reads SNHLY; CDR2 reads FYNNEI. Trimming removed 7 bases at V and 2 bases at J, with 14 bases between. CDR3: CASNGRQDNTGELFF. The CDR3 coding sequence is TGTGCCAGCAACGGTCGGCAGGATAACACCGGGGAGCTGTTTTTT.

The genes are TRBV6-6 and TRBJ2-5; D possibly corresponds to TRBD2 (7 bases). Germline CDR1 and CDR2: MNHNY and SVGAGI (reference sequence). The germline V and J ends were trimmed by 6 bases and 4 bases, with 33 bases remaining between them. This CDR3 has 20 amino acids. DNA for the CDR3: TGTGCCAGCAGGCGAATCATTCTACAGGGTGGGGAGGGGTCCGGAGAGACCCAGTACTTC. This translates into CASRRIILQGGEGSGETQYF.

This chain uses TRBV4-3 with TRBJ2-3; TRBD2 agrees at 9 bases. J gave up 5 bases and V 0 bases, and 9 bases lay outside the gene matches. CDR1 is LGHNA and CDR2 is YSLEER in the germline V gene. The CDR3 length is 17 residues. DNA of the CDR3: TGCGCCAGCAGCCAAGAGGCTCGCGGGGGGGCTTTAGATACGCAGTATTTT. This encodes CASSQEARGGALDTQYF.

The V gene is TRBV5-1, the J gene TRBJ2-3; 9 bases align to TRBD2. The germline gives CDR1 SGHRS, CDR2 YFSETQ. V dropped 0 bases and J dropped 3; count of bases not matched to a gene: 5. This CDR3 has 16 amino acids. Here the CDR3 DNA reads TGCGCCAGCAGCTTGGAGGGGCTAGCGGGGACAGATACGCAGTATTTT. This translates into CASSLEGLAGTDTQYF.

This clone appeared once. V is TRBV5-4 and J is TRBJ2-3, with D possibly matching TRBD1 (7 bases). The V end lost 4 bases, the J end lost 2 bases, and 23 bases lay between the germline ends. CDR3 length: 18 amino acids. Germline CDR1 reads SGHNT; CDR2 reads YYREEE (reference sequence). The CDR3 nucleotides read TGTGCCAGCAGCCGAATCCCGCGGGACAGTCCTAACACAGATACGCAGTATTTT. Residues: CASSRIPRDSPNTDTQYF.

This clone occurred a few times. This chain uses TRBV7-2 with TRBJ2-3; unclear D gene. The germline gives CDR1 SGHTA, CDR2 FQGNSA. V was cut by 5 bases and J by 4 bases, with 10 bases left in between. This CDR3 is built from 13 residues. CDR3 DNA sequence: TGTGCCAGCAGCCCGGGTGTGGCAGATACGCAGTATTTT. Translating it yields CASSPGVADTQYF.

The chain uses TRBV4-1 and TRBJ1-5; 10 nucleotides match TRBD1. Trimming at V came to 6 bases and at J to 6 bases, leaving 8 bases not matched to a gene. CDR1 and CDR2 from the germline V gene are MGHRA and YSYEKL. This CDR3 comprises 15 residues. The CDR3 here is CASSPDRGPLQPQHF. In nucleotides, the CDR3 is TGCGCCAGCAGTCCAGACAGGGGGCCGCTTCAGCCCCAGCATTTT.

V usage is TRBV13 and J usage is TRBJ2-1, with 8 nucleotides matching TRBD1. The germline V gene has CDR1 PRHDT and CDR2 FYEKMQ (reference sequence). The CDR3 covers 16 residues. Germline trimming cut 2 bases from V and 4 bases from J; bases unmatched to any gene: 7. CDR3 bases: TGTGCCAGCAGCTTATCGGTGACAGGGGTTTACAATGAGCAGTTCTTC. Protein: CASSLSVTGVYNEQFF.

This clone was counted many times. This chain uses TRBV4-1 with TRBJ1-4; D is possibly TRBD1 (5 bases). Trimming stripped 2 bases from V and 5 bases from J, with 9 bases between. Germline-derived CDR1 and CDR2 are MGHRA and YSYEKL. The CDR3 spans 14 residues. This CDR3 reads CASSQQGSNEKLFF. The CDR3 DNA reads as TGCGCCAGCAGCCAACAGGGTTCGAATGAAAAACTGTTTTTT.

The rearrangement links TRBV5-4 to TRBJ2-7, with 8 bases fitting TRBD2. Losses at the gene ends were 4 bases for V and 2 bases for J; bases not matched to a gene: 5. The CDR3 loop spans 14 amino acids. Germline assignment: CDR1 SGHNT and CDR2 YYREEE (reference sequence). The CDR3 DNA reads TGTGCCAGCAGCCCCCGGACTAGCCCCTACGAGCAGTACTTC. This codes for CASSPRTSPYEQYF.

The chain combines TRBV7-2 with TRBJ1-4; 9 bases map to TRBD1. Looked up from germline, CDR1 is SGHTA and CDR2 is FQGNSA. The ends lost 2 bases at V and 6 bases at J; junction bases unmatched: 10. The CDR3 contains 17 residues. The CDR3 is CASSLLGPGQGYEKLFF. In DNA, the CDR3 is TGTGCCAGCAGCTTACTTGGACCGGGACAGGGTTATGAAAAACTGTTTTTT.

This clone appeared a single time. The rearrangement links TRBV15 to TRBJ2-3, with 8 bases lining up with TRBD1. Germline V CDR1 and CDR2: LNHNV, YYDKDF (reference sequence). The V and J ends lost 4 bases and 0 bases, in that order; junction bases with no gene match: 9. The CDR3 is 17 residues long. The DNA for the CDR3 is TGTGCCACCAGCAAGACAGGGGCTCGGTCCAGCACAGATACGCAGTATTTT. This encodes CATSKTGARSSTDTQYF.

This chain links TRBV10-1 with TRBJ2-3; TRBD2 matches at 10 bases. The CDR3 extends over 22 amino acids. Trimming at V came to 8 bases and at J to 1 base, leaving 27 bases not matched to a gene. CDR1 WNHNN and CDR2 SYGVQD come from the germline V gene (reference sequence). This chain's CDR3 is CASDGLAALCPIITGRTDTQYF. The DNA of the CDR3 is TGCGCCAGCGACGGACTAGCGGCATTATGCCCCATTATCACCGGCCGCACAGATACGCAGTATTTT.

The chain couples TRBV5-1 to TRBJ2-1, with a tentative D call TRBD1 (7 bases). The CDR3 loop spans 15 amino acids. Germline V CDR1 and CDR2: SGHRS, YFSETQ. V gave up 7 bases and J gave up 1 base, with 15 bases separating them. This CDR3 reads CASHGRTGSYNEQFF. The CDR3 DNA reads TGCGCCAGCCATGGGAGGACAGGATCCTACAATGAGCAGTTCTTC.

This clone occurred once. V usage is TRBV2 and J usage is TRBJ1-6, with TRBD1 as a possible D gene (5 bases). The CDR3 contains 13 residues. Germline V lookup: CDR1 SNHLY, CDR2 FYNNEI. V lost 4 bases and J 9 bases, leaving 10 bases between the germline ends. The CDR3 DNA follows: TGTGCCAGCAGTGGGGGCCTAGGTTCACCCCTCCACTTT. Its translation: CASSGGLGSPLHF.

This clone was picked up a small number of times. The V gene is TRBV7-9, the J gene TRBJ2-5, with 7 bases lining up with TRBD1. The CDR3 has 15 amino acids. Germline values: CDR1 SEHNR, CDR2 FQNEAQ (reference sequence). The junction had 5 bases not matched to a gene; V was cut back by 2 bases and J by 2 bases. The CDR3, as DNA: TGTGCCAGCAGCTTACGGACAGGAGATCAAGAGACCCAGTACTTC. It yields the protein CASSLRTGDQETQYF.

This sequence joins TRBV29-1 and TRBJ2-4; tentatively, D is TRBD1 (5 bases). This CDR3 is 12 amino acids long. The V gene lost 6 bases and the J gene lost 5 bases, with 11 bases spanning the gap. Looked up from germline, CDR1 is SQVTM and CDR2 is ANQGSEA. In DNA form, the CDR3 reads TGCAGCGTGGCAGGGCTAGAAAACATTCAGTACTTC. Residues: CSVAGLENIQYF.

This chain connects TRBV6-4 to TRBJ2-2; 11 bases fit TRBD2. J was trimmed by 14 bases and V by 4 bases; bases with no gene match: 6. This CDR3 contains 13 residues. Germline-derived CDR1 and CDR2 are MRHNA and SNTAGT. The CDR3 is CASSVLAGGSLFF. CDR3 coding DNA: TGTGCCAGCAGTGTTCTAGCGGGAGGCTCCCTGTTTTTT.

The chain uses TRBV7-2 and TRBJ2-1, with TRBD2 identical over 9 bases. CDR1 and CDR2 (germline): SGHTA, FQGNSA. Germline trimming cut 1 base from V and 6 bases from J; bases unmatched to any gene: 7. This CDR3 is built from 16 residues. CDR3 amino acids: CASSLVAGVVGNEQFF. The CDR3 bases are TGTGCCAGCAGCTTAGTAGCGGGAGTTGTTGGCAATGAGCAGTTCTTC.

The rearrangement joins TRBV2 to TRBJ2-1; 9 bases agree with TRBD2. CDR1 is SNHLY, CDR2 FYNNEI, per germline. There are 15 residues in the CDR3. V trimming: 5 bases; J trimming: 1 base; junction bases outside the gene matches: 3. CDR3 amino acids: CASSLSGGSYNEQFF. CDR3 DNA sequence: TGTGCCAGCAGTCTAAGCGGGGGGTCCTACAATGAGCAGTTCTTC.

The chain joins TRBV7-8 to TRBJ1-3; D is unclear. The V gene's germline CDR1 is SGHVS and CDR2 FQNEAQ. V was trimmed by 5 bases and J by 4 bases, leaving 12 bases between them. This CDR3 region has 14 residues. CDR3: CASSTDSVGNTIYF. CDR3 DNA sequence: TGTGCCAGCAGCACCGACTCGGTCGGAAACACCATATATTTT. Drawing the rest from reference TRBV7-8 and TRBJ1-3, the complete variable domain is GAGVSQSPRYKVAKRGQDVALRCDPISGHVSLFWYQQALGQGPEFLTYFQNEAQLDKSGLPSDRFFAERPEGSVSTLKIQRTQQEDSAVYLCASSTDSVGNTIYFGEGSWLTVV.

The rearrangement joins TRBV6-1 to TRBJ2-5; TRBD1 might be the D (6 bases). CDR1 and CDR2 from the germline V gene are MNHNS and SASEGT. V lost 2 bases and J 2 bases, leaving 18 bases between the germline ends. The CDR3 runs to 17 residues. The CDR3 bases are TGTGCCAGCAGTGAATTAAGGGCAGGGGAGCTACAAGAGACCCAGTACTTC. Protein product: CASSELRAGELQETQYF.

This clone showed up just a few times. V is TRBV2 and J is TRBJ1-1, with 11 bases lining up with TRBD1. There are 15 residues in the CDR3. Losses at the gene ends were 6 bases for V and 7 bases for J; bases not matched to a gene: 10. Germline-derived CDR1 and CDR2 are SNHLY and FYNNEI. CDR3 nucleotides: TGTGCCAGCAGAAGGGGGACAGGGGGGGTTGTTGAAGCTTTCTTT. It translates to CASRRGTGGVVEAFF.